Detailed here is one T cell receptor (beta chain). Primers used in a second PCR of about 7 to 11 cycles were a sample-barcoded 5' primer and a J-beta primer mix. Every cDNA was tagged by a template-switch adaptor with 12 random nucleotides. A minimum of 2.5 million CDR3-containing paired-end reads was obtained for each sample. MiXCR was run by TCRdb on the 5' RACE reads, yielding one entry per CDR3 protein. The sample consists of around 1,500,000 distinct CDR3 sequences, roughly 28% of them appearing once. Each sample gave at least 6.5 million isolated PBMCs. This sample is drawn from a study of blood T cells in healthy people across ages. Overall study context: Per two T cells, template switching captured roughly one barcoded beta molecule.

CDR1 SGHRS and CDR2 YFSETQ come from the germline V gene. The CDR3 loop spans 14 amino acids. V lost 4 bases and J lost 3; bases outside the gene matches: 7. The sample was blood. The clonotype comes from a woman between 25 and 40 years old in good health. The rearrangement joins TRBV5-1 to TRBJ2-7; 7 bases align to TRBD1. CDR3 coding DNA: TGCGCCAGCAGCCAGGGACAGCTCCTCTACGAGCAGTACTTC. Translated, it gives CASSQGQLLYEQYF.